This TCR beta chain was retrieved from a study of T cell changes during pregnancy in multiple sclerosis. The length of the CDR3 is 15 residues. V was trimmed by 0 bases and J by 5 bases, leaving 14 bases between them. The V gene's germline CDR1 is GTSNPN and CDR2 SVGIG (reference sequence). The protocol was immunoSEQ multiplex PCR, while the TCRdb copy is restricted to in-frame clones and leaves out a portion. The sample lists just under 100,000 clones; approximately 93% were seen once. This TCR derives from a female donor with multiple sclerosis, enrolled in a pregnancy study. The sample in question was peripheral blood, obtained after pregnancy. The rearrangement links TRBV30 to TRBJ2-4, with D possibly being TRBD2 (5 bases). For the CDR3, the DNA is TGTGCCTGGAGTGTATTTCTCCGGGGTCAAAACATTCAGTACTTC. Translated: CAWSVFLRGQNIQYF. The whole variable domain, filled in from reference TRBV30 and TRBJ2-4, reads SQTIHQWPATLVQPVGSPLSLECTVEGTSNPNLYWYRQAAGRGLQLLFYSVGIGQISSEVPQNLSASRPQDRQFILSSKKLLLSDSGFYLCAWSVFLRGQNIQYFGAGTRLSVL.